This entry is about one TCR beta chain. Its antigen is still unknown. No base-level quality is on record; no much larger clone is a single base apart. Donors were a few dozen systemically healthy Caucasian individuals from Russia aged roughly 6 to 90 years. About 10 milliliters of peripheral blood were collected from each donor into EDTA-treated Vacutainer tubes. Ficoll-Paque density-gradient centrifugation was used to isolate PBMCs, with at least 6.5 million per sample. Total RNA, at least 6 micrograms per sample, was extracted from PBMCs with Trizol reagent. For every donor, flow cytometry on a PBMC aliquot measured the percentage of naive CD45RAhigh/CD27high T cells. These data come from a study of blood T cells in healthy people across ages (dated by TCRdb to the mid-2010s). Background for the entire study: Template switching captured roughly one uniquely barcoded TCR beta cDNA molecule per two T cells in model experiments. Using deep sequencing normalized with unique cDNA molecular identifiers, the study measured how TCR beta repertoire diversity changes with age. Donors were grouped into four age groups: young (average roughly 17 years), middle-aged (about 40), aged (around 60) and long-lived (about 90). Donors of different ages were randomly distributed across sequencing lanes to avoid experimental bias. For two donors (one aged 18 to 29 and one aged 80 or older), the study analyzed two additional independent replicas of 1 million unique cDNA reads from the same blood draw.

The library was produced with 5' RACE. This sample was sequenced with an Illumina HiSeq 2500. A second PCR of 7 to 11 cycles was run with a J-beta primer mix and a sample-barcoded 5' primer. A template-switch 5' adaptor carrying 12 random nucleotides introduced a unique molecular identifier onto each TCR beta cDNA molecule. At least 2.5 million CDR3-containing paired-end reads were obtained from each sample. All of the RNA was converted into first-strand cDNA using the Mint cDNA synthesis kit, with a TRBC-specific oligonucleotide serving as the primer. All cDNA was treated with uracil-DNA glycosylase and then went through a first 18-cycle PCR with the universal primers M1SS and BC2_uni_R. In the original analysis: Each sample was normalized by randomly selecting 1 million high-quality reads, each carrying a distinct molecular identifier. Reads with shared molecular identifiers were discarded instead of being binned into consensus sequences. MiTCR, run with a Q25 quality threshold and the strictest error-elimination algorithm, handled CDR3 identification, clonotype clustering and error correction. A nonparametric unseen species model using Euler transformation provided a lower-bound estimate of total TCR beta diversity. TCRdb redid the processing of the public reads, applying fastp at Q25 and MiXCR, and retained in-frame beta chains. Identical CDR3 protein sequences are pooled into one entry, listed with their most common genes and DNA. TCRdb's processing, not the study's, gives the V and J calls here. The sample table contains 600,000 or so distinct CDR3 sequences; only one count was recorded for about 21% of them. The ten largest clones represent roughly 3.9% of the sample.

The CDR3 contains 13 residues, cysteine and phenylalanine counted. Here the CDR3 DNA is all that survives: 39 bases in frame from base 1. Taken from the germline V gene (reference sequence), the CDR1 and CDR2 loops are DFQATT and SNEGSKA. Results the study describes overall, beyond this receptor: Because donor CMV infection status was unknown, age-related changes in expanded clonotypes were potentially confounded. As age increased, observed TCR beta diversity per million T cells dropped in a roughly linear way, and a significant reduction was already evident by age around 41. Estimates of total diversity based on one million sequenced T cells were considered lower bounds and underestimates. Compared with the aged group, the long-lived group had more naive CD4+ T cells, fewer expanded clones and increased TCR diversity, suggesting age selection. Observed TCR beta diversity correlated strongly with the percentage of naive T cells measured by flow cytometry. Because profiling used bulk unsorted PBMCs, naive and antigen-experienced compartments could not be compared conclusively.

The sequenced material came from blood. The V and J segments used are TRBV20-1 and TRBJ2-5; the D element could tentatively be TRBD1 or TRBD2, as 5 bases agree for each. The better agreement between TRBJ2-7 and the DNA end casts doubt on the J call. The receptor's source is a man between 65 and 79 years old in good health. The CDR3 amino acid sequence is: CSARRGVQDEQYF. The nucleotide sequence reads TGCAGTGCTAGGAGGGGTGTACAAGACGAGCAGTACTTC.